One sample yielded the 11 T cell receptor beta chains listed below, sequenced in a study of beta chain features in type 1 diabetes. Since all of the isolated RNA was reverse transcribed, expressed TCRB transcripts were what got sequenced. Produced via immunoSEQ multiplex PCR; TCRdb's table is partial and in-frame only. The sample lists under 950,000 clones, 17% occurring once. The material sequenced was naive CD4+ T cells from blood. These receptors came from a young woman in good health.

This chain links TRBV19 with TRBJ1-5, with D perhaps TRBD1 (6 bases). The CDR3 has 15 amino acids. The germline V and J ends were trimmed by 3 bases and 1 base, with 10 bases remaining between them. Per germline, CDR1 LNHDA and CDR2 SQIVND (reference sequence). In nucleotides, the CDR3 is TGTGCCAGTAGTATTCGAACAGGGAGCAATCAGCCCCAGCATTTT. This gives the protein CASSIRTGSNQPQHF.

This clone was seen a few times. V is TRBV2 and J is TRBJ2-7; a weak D match, TRBD1 (6 bases). V gave up 7 bases and J gave up 0 bases, with 16 bases separating them. Per the germline V gene, CDR1 is SNHLY and CDR2 is FYNNEI. The CDR3 is 15 amino acids. CDR3 coding DNA: TGTGCCAGCACGGTAAACAGGGTCAACTCCTACGAGCAGTACTTC. Translating it yields CASTVNRVNSYEQYF.

CDR3 residues: CASSFLGTGTRQETQYF. Written as DNA, the CDR3 is TGTGCCAGCAGCTTTTTGGGGACCGGGACTAGACAAGAGACCCAGTACTTC. The chain is built from TRBV11-2 and TRBJ2-5, with 8 bases matching TRBD2. The CDR3 totals 17 residues. Looked up from germline, CDR1 is SGHAT and CDR2 is FQNNGV. Trimming at V came to 3 bases and at J to 2 bases, leaving 11 bases not matched to a gene.

This clone turned up a few times. This chain connects TRBV28 to TRBJ2-7; 9 nucleotides agree with TRBD2. Germline-derived CDR1 and CDR2 are MDHEN and SYDVKM. The ends lost 3 bases at V and 2 bases at J; junction bases unmatched: 5. The CDR3 runs 15 residues. CDR3 residues: CASSFGGRVTYEQYF. Here the CDR3 DNA reads TGTGCCAGCAGTTTTGGCGGGAGGGTGACCTACGAGCAGTACTTC.

The chain combines TRBV18 with TRBJ2-1; D is unresolved. The germline V gene encodes CDR1 KGHSH and CDR2 LQKENI. The CDR3 length is 13 residues. Trimming cost V 2 bases and J 8 bases, with 10 bases left between them. The CDR3 spells CASSPGPHDEQFF. For the CDR3, the DNA is TGTGCCAGCTCACCAGGACCGCACGATGAGCAGTTCTTC.

The rearrangement uses TRBV29-1 and TRBJ2-5, with D uncertain. V was shortened by 7 bases and J by 2 bases, with 11 bases between the two germline ends. The CDR3 extends over 12 amino acids. Germline values: CDR1 SQVTM, CDR2 ANQGSEA. CDR3 residues: CSAETRQETQYF. The DNA of the CDR3 is TGCAGCGCCGAGACAAGACAAGAGACCCAGTACTTC.

The V and J genes are TRBV7-9 and TRBJ2-7; a possible D gene is TRBD2 (6 bases). V lost 5 bases and J lost 4, with 15 bases in between. In germline, CDR1 is SEHNR, CDR2 FQNEAQ (reference sequence). This CDR3 contains 14 residues. CDR3 bases: TGTGCCAGCAGCCCGGGGACTGTACAATACGAGCAGTACTTC. Protein product: CASSPGTVQYEQYF.

This clone was seen more than once but under ten times. In DNA form, the CDR3 reads TGTGCCAGCAGTGACCCGTCGGACACCGGGGAGCTGTTTTTT. It codes for CASSDPSDTGELFF. The chain links TRBV2 to TRBJ2-2, with D unresolved. V lost 3 bases and J 3 bases, leaving 8 bases between the germline ends. This CDR3 spans 14 amino acids. CDR1 and CDR2 from the germline V gene are SNHLY and FYNNEI. Full variable domain (outside the CDR3, taken from reference TRBV2 and TRBJ2-2): EPEVTQTPSHQVTQMGQEVILRCVPISNHLYFYWYRQILGQKVEFLVSFYNNEISEKSEIFDDQFSVERPDGSNFTLKIRSTKLEDSAMYFCASSDPSDTGELFFGEGSRLTVL.

This chain links TRBV7-3 with TRBJ2-3; 7 bases fit TRBD1. The germline gives CDR1 SGHTA, CDR2 FQGTGA. V shed 4 bases, J shed 2 bases, and the junction held 3 bases outside the gene matches. This CDR3 comprises 14 residues. The CDR3, as DNA: TGTGCCAGCAGCTCACAGGGGTTCACAGATACGCAGTATTTT. This codes for CASSSQGFTDTQYF.

This chain joins TRBV6-6 and TRBJ2-7; 9 bases match TRBD2. Germline CDR1 reads MNHNY; CDR2 reads SVGAGI (reference sequence). V trimming: 5 bases; J trimming: 7 bases; junction bases outside the gene matches: 6. The CDR3 spans 13 residues. CDR3 DNA sequence: TGTGCCAGCAGTGTAGCGGGAGCGGGGGAGCAGTACTTC. Its translation is CASSVAGAGEQYF.

This clone was picked up a small number of times. This rearrangement joins TRBV28 to TRBJ2-7; 9 positions agree with TRBD2. CDR1 is MDHEN, CDR2 SYDVKM, per germline. CDR3 length: 12 residues. V trimming: 10 bases; J trimming: 2 bases; junction bases outside the gene matches: 3. The CDR3 reads CATWTSAYEQYF. The CDR3, as DNA: TGTGCCACTTGGACTAGCGCCTACGAGCAGTACTTC.